This T cell receptor (beta chain) was recovered during a study of human T cells and chemical hapten exposure. Study-level background: Small discrepancies in pooled library volume mainly accounted for the varying TCR yields per sample.

This CDR3 spans 12 amino acids. Germline V gives CDR1 SGHTA, CDR2 FQGTGA. V lost 0 bases, J lost 12 bases, and 9 bases lay in between. Time point described: patch test 1, 2 weeks after DPC sensitization. Described treatment: therapeutic diphenylcyclopropenone sensitization with weekly scalp DPC. The study drew its donors from alopecia patients who were 18 to 70 years old and suitable for DPC. TCRdb itself ran the RACE reads through MiXCR, one entry per CDR3 protein. The data contain around 380,000 distinct CDR3 sequences, more than 4.5% of them singletons. This chain connects TRBV7-3 to TRBJ2-1; D is perhaps TRBD1 (6 bases). Source: whole blood, taken in connection with sensitization to the hapten diphenylcyclopropenone (DPC). The sequence was collected from a woman aged 45-60 years with alopecia areata. Some clones in this sample may be carry-over from other donors' samples. This CDR3 is CASSLTGAGQFF. The CDR3, as DNA: TGTGCCAGCAGCTTAACGGGGGCAGGGCAGTTCTTC. The full variable domain, completed using reference TRBV7-3 and TRBJ2-1, is GAGVSQTPSNKVTEKGKYVELRCDPISGHTALYWYRQSLGQGPEFLIYFQGTGAADDSGLPNDRFFAVRPEGSVSTLKIQRTERGDSAVYLCASSLTGAGQFFGPGTRLTVL.